These T cell receptor beta chains were read from a single sample in a study of cytomegalovirus exposure and HLA in healthy donors. The data were produced by immunoSEQ multiplex PCR, yet TCRdb's version contains in-frame clones alone and is incomplete. In the table there are 150,000 to 200,000 clones, around 78% of which are singletons. Sequencing used PBMCs. These TCRs come from a woman between 45 and 60 years old in good health and CMV-seropositive. The CDR3 runs from the conserved cysteine through the conserved F or W. A D gene is named only where the DNA matches it firmly. Part of the rows lack a size; the others show once, few, many or a class for expanded clones.

V	D	J	size	DNA	CDR3
TRBV6-1	TRBD1	TRBJ1-5	-	TGTGCCAGCAGTGACCTATCCGGGACAGGGGATGATCAGCCCCAGCATTTT	CASSDLSGTGDDQPQHF
TRBV7-2	TRBD1	TRBJ2-7	-	TGTGCCAGCAGCCTGGTCTCCGACAGGGTCGACTACTTC	CASSLVSDRVDYF
TRBV7-4	TRBD1	TRBJ1-3	few	TGTGCCAGCAGCTTGCGGGACAGGATTTGCTCTGGAAACACCATATATTTT	CASSLRDRICSGNTIYF
TRBV5-1	-	TRBJ1-2	-	TGCGCCAGCAGCTTGGCTCCCCGGACAGCTAACTATGGCTACACCTTC	CASSLAPRTANYGYTF
TRBV5-1	TRBD1	TRBJ2-4	-	TGCGCCAGCAGCTTACGGACAGGCGCCAAAAACATTCAGTACTTC	CASSLRTGAKNIQYF
TRBV27	-	TRBJ2-3	-	TGTGCCAGCAGTCGATTTCACAGCAAGTCTGTCACAGATACGCAGTATTTT	CASSRFHSKSVTDTQYF
TRBV19	TRBD1	TRBJ2-5	-	TGTGCCAGTAGTACGGACAGGGGTAAAGAGACCCAGTACTTC	CASSTDRGKETQYF
TRBV14	TRBD1	TRBJ1-1	-	TGTGCCAGCAGTATCGACAGGGTTATGAACACTGAAGCTTTCTTT	CASSIDRVMNTEAFF
TRBV5-1	-	TRBJ1-2	-	TGCGCCAGCAGCCTGGACGAGGCTAACTATGGCTACACCTTC	CASSLDEANYGYTF
TRBV11-3	TRBD1	TRBJ2-2	-	TGTGCCAGCAGCGAACGGACAGGGAACACCGGGGAGCTGTTTTTT	CASSERTGNTGELFF
TRBV12-2	-	TRBJ2-1	-	TGTGCAAGTCGCTTAGGGGGCAGGGTCAGAGAGCGGGGGGCGGGGGAGCAGTTCTTC	CASRLGGRVRERGAGEQFF
TRBV27	TRBD2	TRBJ2-1	-	TGTGCCAGCAGCCCACCGGGGGGACCTTACAATGAGCAGTTCTTC	CASSPPGGPYNEQFF
TRBV4-1	TRBD1	TRBJ1-5	-	TGCGCCAGCAGCCGAGGGGGCTATAGCAATCAGCCCCAGCATTTT	CASSRGGYSNQPQHF
TRBV4-2	-	TRBJ1-2	-	TGTGCCAGCAGCCAAGATAGGGGACAAAGGGGTGGCTACACCTTC	CASSQDRGQRGGYTF
TRBV25-1	TRBD1	TRBJ1-4	-	TGTGCCAGCAGTCGACAGGGAGCAACTAATGAAAAACTGTTTTTT	CASSRQGATNEKLFF
TRBV14	-	TRBJ1-1	-	TGTGCCAGCAGCCAGCGCCCGGGCACTGAAGCTTTCTTT	CASSQRPGTEAFF
TRBV5-1	-	TRBJ1-4	-	TGCGCCAGCAGCCCTCTCATGGGGGGTCTTAATGAAAAACTGTTTTTT	CASSPLMGGLNEKLFF
TRBV2	-	TRBJ2-7	-	TGTGCCAGCAGTGCCCCGAGGAAATACGAGCAGTACTTC	CASSAPRKYEQYF
TRBV5-1	TRBD1	TRBJ1-2	-	TGCGCCAGCAGCTTAGGGGGCGCCGGCTATGGCTACACCTTC	CASSLGGAGYGYTF
TRBV7-8	-	TRBJ2-3	-	TGTGCCTGCGGGGAGGGGGGCAGTAGGATCGATACGCAGTATTTT	CACGEGGSRIDTQYF
TRBV4-2	TRBD2	TRBJ2-7	-	TGTGCCAGCAGCCAAAAAACCGGGACTAGCGGGGGGGACGAGCAGTACTTC	CASSQKTGTSGGDEQYF
TRBV6-5	-	TRBJ2-3	once	TGTGCCAGCAGTCTAGGACACCTTAACACAGATACGCAGTATTTT	CASSLGHLNTDTQYF
TRBV9	-	TRBJ1-1	-	TGTGCCAGCAGCGTAGTGTTAGGGGAGACAGGAATGAACACTGAAGCTTTCTTT	CASSVVLGETGMNTEAFF
TRBV9	-	TRBJ2-1	-	TGTGCCAGCAGCGGTCCCCTAAAAAGCGGTTTCTACAATGAGCAGTTCTTC	CASSGPLKSGFYNEQFF
TRBV6-1	-	TRBJ1-3	-	TGTGCCAGCAGTAACCAACAGGCCTCTGGAAACACCATATATTTT	CASSNQQASGNTIYF
TRBV5-1	-	TRBJ1-3	-	TGCGCCAGCAGCTTGAATCAGGGCCTTGGAAACACCATATATTTT	CASSLNQGLGNTIYF
TRBV10-3	TRBD1	TRBJ2-1	once	TGTGCCATCAGCCTAGGACAGGGGGCGGCCAATGAGCAGTTCTTC	CAISLGQGAANEQFF
TRBV11-2	-	TRBJ2-5	-	TGTGCCAGCAGCCCCCGTTATGCGGGGGAGACCCAGTACTTC	CASSPRYAGETQYF
TRBV7-9	-	TRBJ1-1	-	TGTTCCAGCAGCTTAGCGGTACAGACCAACACTGAAGCTTTCTTT	CSSSLAVQTNTEAFF
TRBV6-5	-	TRBJ1-5	few	TGTGCCAGCAGTGCAGGGGCAGGTCAGCCCCAGCATTTT	CASSAGAGQPQHF
TRBV5-1	TRBD2	TRBJ2-7	-	TGCGCCAGCAGCTTCAGGGAGGGGATCTACGAGCAGTACTTC	CASSFREGIYEQYF
TRBV6-5	TRBD1	TRBJ1-1	-	TGTGCCAGCAGTCGGGACAGAAACACTGAAGCTTTCTTT	CASSRDRNTEAFF
TRBV7-9	-	TRBJ1-1	-	TGTGCCAGCAGCTTATGGCCCGGGGGGGAGGGTGCTTTCTTT	CASSLWPGGEGAFF
TRBV10-2	-	TRBJ2-7	few	TGCGCCAGCAGTGTTACCCGGGGGTACGAGCAGTACTTC	CASSVTRGYEQYF
TRBV28	TRBD1	TRBJ1-4	-	TGTGCCAGCAGTTCTCGTCGGACAGGGCCTAATGAAAAACTGTTTTTT	CASSSRRTGPNEKLFF
TRBV20-1	-	TRBJ2-7	once	TGCAGTGCGGAGGGTGCCGAGCAGTACTTC	CSAEGAEQYF
TRBV4-1	TRBD1	TRBJ1-5	-	TGCGCCAGCAGCCAAAAGACAGGGAATCAGCCCCAGCATTTT	CASSQKTGNQPQHF
TRBV27	TRBD1	TRBJ1-1	-	TGTGCCAGCAGTAACGACAGGGTAGGACTTCACACTGAAGCTTTCTTT	CASSNDRVGLHTEAFF
TRBV5-1	-	TRBJ1-5	-	TGCGCCAGCAGCTTGGAGGCAGGGAATCAGCCCCAGCATTTT	CASSLEAGNQPQHF
TRBV6-1	TRBD1	TRBJ1-2	-	TGTGCCAGCAGTGATCAGACAGGGCTCTATGGCTACACCTTC	CASSDQTGLYGYTF
TRBV7-8	TRBD1	TRBJ2-7	-	TGTGCCAGCAGCGCCCGGGACAGCCACTACGAGCAGTACTTC	CASSARDSHYEQYF
TRBV6-1	TRBD2	TRBJ2-1	-	TGTGCCAGCGGGCTGACTAGCGGGGGGAATGAGCAGTTCTTC	CASGLTSGGNEQFF
TRBV5-1	TRBD2	TRBJ2-1	-	TGCGCCAGCAGCCGGACTAGCGGGGGGGCAGGAGAGCAGTTCTTC	CASSRTSGGAGEQFF
TRBV7-7	TRBD2	TRBJ2-1	medium-sized	TGTGCTAGCAGCTTAACGGGGGGCAATGAGCAGTTCTTC	CASSLTGGNEQFF
TRBV12-5	TRBD1	TRBJ1-1	-	TGTGCTAGTGGTATAGTTACAGGGGGCACTGAAGCTTTCTTT	CASGIVTGGTEAFF
TRBV5-8	TRBD1	TRBJ1-6	-	TGTGCCAGCAGCGGTGGACAGGGGTTTAATTCACCCCTCCACTTT	CASSGGQGFNSPLHF
TRBV27	TRBD2	TRBJ2-5	-	TGTGCCAGCAGTACTAGCGGGGCCCAAGAGACCCAGTACTTC	CASSTSGAQETQYF
TRBV12-5	TRBD2	TRBJ2-1	-	TGTGCTAGTGGTTTGGGGACTAGCGGGGGGTCCGAGCAGTTCTTC	CASGLGTSGGSEQFF
TRBV19	TRBD1	TRBJ2-5	-	TGTGCCAGTAGTATTGGGTTACAGGGGATGGACCAAGAGACCCAGTACTTC	CASSIGLQGMDQETQYF
TRBV7-9	-	TRBJ1-3	-	TGTGCCAGCAGCTTTCACTATGGGTCAAGCGAGAGCTCTGGAAACACCATATATTTT	CASSFHYGSSESSGNTIYF
TRBV5-1	-	TRBJ2-3	once	TGCGCCAGCAGCTGGACTCCCACAGATACGCAGTATTTT	CASSWTPTDTQYF
TRBV5-1	TRBD2	TRBJ2-3	-	TGCGCCAGCAGCTTAGCGATAGCGGGGATTAACACAGATACGCAGTATTTT	CASSLAIAGINTDTQYF
TRBV5-1	-	TRBJ2-5	-	TGCGCCAGCAGCCGCCGGGGGGCCACTCCTATCGAGGAGACCCAGTACTTC	CASSRRGATPIEETQYF
TRBV30	-	TRBJ2-7	once	TGTGCCTGGAGTTCAAGGGGGGGCGAGCAGTACTTC	CAWSSRGGEQYF
TRBV5-4	-	TRBJ2-7	-	TGTGCCAGCAGCTTTAAATCTGGGCAGGGGAGCGAGCAGTACTTC	CASSFKSGQGSEQYF
TRBV6-1	TRBD1	TRBJ2-7	few	TGTGCCAGCAGTGGAGGGACAGGGCACTACGAGCAGTACTTC	CASSGGTGHYEQYF
TRBV27	-	TRBJ2-1	-	TGTGCCAGCAGTTACCTCCAGGGTGACAATGAGCAGTTCTTC	CASSYLQGDNEQFF
TRBV6-5	-	TRBJ2-3	-	TGTGCCAGCAGTTACTCGAGTGAGGCGGGCTACCAGTATTTT	CASSYSSEAGYQYF
TRBV4-1	-	TRBJ2-5	few	TGCGCCAGCAGCCGTCGACAGGAAGAGACCCAGTACTTC	CASSRRQEETQYF